This T cell receptor beta chain was recorded in a study of blood T cell repertoires in COVID-19. The germline V and J ends were trimmed by 3 bases and 9 bases, with 12 bases remaining between them. Germline-derived CDR1 and CDR2 are LNHNV and YYDKDF (reference sequence). The CDR3 is made up of 14 amino acids. Here immunoSEQ multiplex PCR was the method, and the copy in TCRdb shows in-frame clones only, minus some. The data show a few hundred thousand clones, with roughly 89% seen just once and 1% held by the top ten. The origin of this receptor is a woman between 40 and 55 years old with COVID-19, enrolled during active disease. Material for sequencing was peripheral blood. The V gene is TRBV15, the J gene TRBJ1-6; D is possibly TRBD1 (6 bases). This CDR3 reads CATSSRGFGSPLHF. Here the CDR3 DNA reads TGTGCCACCAGCAGCAGGGGTTTCGGTTCACCCCTCCACTTT. Together with reference TRBV15 and TRBJ1-6, the CDR3 gives the full variable domain: DAMVIQNPRYQVTQFGKPVTLSCSQTLNHNVMYWYQQKSSQAPKLLFHYYDKDFNNEADTPDNFQSRRPNTSFCFLDIRSPGLGDTAMYLCATSSRGFGSPLHFGNGTRLTVT.